The clone carrying this T cell receptor beta chain was counted a single time. Per the study methods: For nucleated cells, counts were estimated from reference gene primer amplification. Assay: immunoSEQ multiplex PCR; the TCRdb copy retains only in-frame clones and omits some. That table is the source of V, J and clone size, and D and trimming were worked out from the DNA. The sample records 70,000 to 95,000 clones, approximately 90% being singletons. CDR3 length: 16 amino acids. Unmatched junction bases numbered 11, after V lost 4 bases and J lost 7 bases. In germline, CDR1 is SGHDT, CDR2 YYEEEE. Recruited during active infection, patients (from Seattle) were subsequently followed longitudinally. The data originate from a study of blood T cell repertoires in COVID-19. Turning to the study itself: The study drew acute and convalescent COVID-19 samples from the United States, Italy and Spain. PBMCs, B-cell-depleted T cells, or T cells were the source of the cDNA or gDNA that made up the material.

The sequence was collected from a man in his fifties or sixties with COVID-19, enrolled during active disease. The chain has TRBV5-6 and TRBJ2-2, with 9 bases matching TRBD1. Sequenced sample: peripheral blood. This CDR3 reads CASSPGTGQLYGELFF. CDR3 DNA: TGTGCCAGCAGCCCTGGGACAGGGCAACTGTACGGGGAGCTGTTTTTT.